This TCR beta chain is drawn from a study of beta chain features in type 1 diabetes. Whole-study findings and limits: Shorter TCRB CDR3s, moderately but significantly so, were found in Type 1 diabetes patients in all four CD4+ subsets. Patients' naive, central memory and Treg TCRB repertoires seemed closer to one another than those of healthy donors.

V lost 3 bases to trimming and J lost 5 bases, with 13 bases between them. The germline V gene has CDR1 SNHLY and CDR2 FYNNEI. This CDR3 region has 14 residues. In its sample, this clone was seen a few times. What it binds is not known. Sampling consisted of one heparinised blood draw per donor, averaging approximately 120 mL. The authors reverse transcribed all of the isolated RNA, so sequencing captured expressed TCRB transcripts. Read counts averaged approximately 3.6 million for samples of naive, central memory and regulatory T cells. Generated by immunoSEQ multiplex PCR, the TCRdb table keeps only in-frame clones and is missing some. The table lists hundreds of thousands of clones, roughly 13% of them singletons.

The sample consisted of naive CD4+ T cells from blood. This sequence was found in a man between 18 and 29 years old with type 1 diabetes. The rearrangement links TRBV2 to TRBJ1-1; D call uncertain. The CDR3 loop is CASSDMELVTEAFF. In DNA, the CDR3 is TGTGCCAGCAGTGATATGGAGCTTGTAACTGAAGCTTTCTTT.